The entry below describes one TCR beta chain. Its antigen is still unknown. The data belong to a study of persistence of HIV-infected CD4 T cells. Study-level information: Donors were ART-treated; their CMV- and Gag-responding CD4+ T cells were isolated.

An overlapping HIV-1 Gag peptide pool stimulated these cells at roughly 0.97 ug/peptide/mL. Sorted nonresponding memory CD4+ T cells were CD40L-negative, CD69-negative, CD45RO-high. The libraries were made with immunoSEQ version 4 in survey mode. TCRdb's table, derived via immunoSEQ multiplex PCR, lists solely in-frame clones and lacks some. Of more than 30,000 clones listed, about 81% were seen once; the top ten hold roughly 0.97%. Findings of the study overall: Degenerate expanded CDR3beta sequences were enriched among CMV- and Gag-responding cells. CMV- and Gag-responding cells had lower TCRbeta richness than CD3/CD28-responding cells.

Deletions cut 6 bases from V and 0 bases from J, with 8 bases between. CDR1 is SNHLY, CDR2 FYNNEI, per germline. The CDR3 contains 13 residues. The sample was cultured CD4+ T cells from PBMCs, taken from a patient who received antiretroviral therapy. The receptor's source is an adult with HIV. The donor label of this sample is uncertain. This sequence joins TRBV2 and TRBJ1-1; D uncertain. The CDR3 region has the DNA TGTGCCAGCAGAACAGCTTTGAACACTGAAGCTTTCTTT. Its translation: CASRTALNTEAFF.